This T cell receptor (beta chain) was sequenced for a study of neurological immune-mediated disorders. This clonotype was counted a few times. TCRdb re-called the 5' RACE reads through MiXCR, storing one row per CDR3 protein. This sample has 47,000 or so distinct CDR3 sequences, with over 8% found just once. Stated time point: longitudinal time-point 1 (baseline). PBMCs numbering 2 million and stored at -80 C yielded the unsorted libraries. This CDR3 spans 13 amino acids. Germline CDR1 and CDR2: DFQATT and SNEGSKA (reference sequence). V was shortened by 7 bases and J by 2 bases, with 14 bases between the two germline ends.

The chain combines TRBV20-1 with TRBJ2-5; a possible D gene is TRBD1 (5 bases). Sequencing was done on a sample of PBMCs. The clonotype comes from a woman in her thirties or forties in good health. DNA of the CDR3: TGCAGTGTCACCCAGACAGCTCAAGAGACCCAGTACTTC. It codes for CSVTQTAQETQYF.